Sequencing of this T cell receptor delta chain was carried out in a study of gamma-delta T cells after stem cell transplantation (dated by TCRdb to about 2016). Spanning cysteine to phenylalanine, the CDR3 consists of 17 amino acids. Only the CDR3 DNA stays, 51 bases, in frame from base 1. Germline trimming: 1 base from V, 0 bases from J; junction bases outside gene matches: 11. CDR1 and CDR2 are drawn from the germline V gene (reference sequence): TVYSNPD, GDNSRS. This clone was detected a few times. No antigen is known for it. Base quality data are lacking; no much larger clone is found one base away. To prepare the library, RT-PCR was applied. Instrument used: Illumina MiSeq. TCRdb recomputed clones from the public reads with CATT; identical DNA rows were then combined. The sample table shows about 4,500 delta-chain clones, and approximately 15% are seen once. About 5% of the sample is held by the ten biggest clonotypes.

The rearrangement joined TRDV3 to TRDJ1, and 10 junctional nucleotides match TRDD3. Sequenced: gamma-delta T cells. The sequence came from a human donor. It is not recorded whose cells these are; they may come from a transplant donor. The CDR3 is CAFIGPWGILHTDKLIF. The nucleotides are TGTGCCTTTATAGGTCCATGGGGGATACTACACACCGATAAACTCATCTTT.